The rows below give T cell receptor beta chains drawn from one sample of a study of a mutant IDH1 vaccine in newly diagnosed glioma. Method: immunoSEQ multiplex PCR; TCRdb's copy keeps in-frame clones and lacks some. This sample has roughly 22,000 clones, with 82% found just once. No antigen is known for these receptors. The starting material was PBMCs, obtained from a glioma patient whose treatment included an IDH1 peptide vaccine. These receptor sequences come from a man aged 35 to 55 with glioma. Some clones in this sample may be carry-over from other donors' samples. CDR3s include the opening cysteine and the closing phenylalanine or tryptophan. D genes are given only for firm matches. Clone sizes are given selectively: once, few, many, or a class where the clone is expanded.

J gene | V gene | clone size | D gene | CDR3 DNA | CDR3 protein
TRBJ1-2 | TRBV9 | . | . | TGTGCCAGCAGCCCTCATGCAGGGGCCCTCTTGGATGGCTACACCTTC | CASSPHAGALLDGYTF
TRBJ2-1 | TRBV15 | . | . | TGTGCCACCAGCAGGGGGTGGAATGAGCAGTTCTTC | CATSRGWNEQFF
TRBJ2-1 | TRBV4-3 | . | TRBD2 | TGCGCCAGCAGCCAAGATGGGGCAGCGGGGGTGAATGAGCAGTTCTTC | CASSQDGAAGVNEQFF
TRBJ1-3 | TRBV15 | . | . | TGTGCCACCTCGATGAATTCTGGAAACACCATATATTTT | CATSMNSGNTIYF
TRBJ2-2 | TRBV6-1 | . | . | TGTGCCAGCAGGCGGGACCCTATCACCGGGGAGCTGTTTTTT | CASRRDPITGELFF
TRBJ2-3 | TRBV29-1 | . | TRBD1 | TGCAGCGTTTCCGCGGGACAGGGTTCAAATACGCAGTATTTT | CSVSAGQGSNTQYF
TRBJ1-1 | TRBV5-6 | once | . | TGTGCCAGCAGCCCGGGGGACACTGAAGCTTTCTTT | CASSPGDTEAFF
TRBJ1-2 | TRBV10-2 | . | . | TGCGCCAGCAGTGAGTCGAGCGTGCGCTACACCTTC | CASSESSVRYTF
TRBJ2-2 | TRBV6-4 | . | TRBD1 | TGTGCCAGCAGTGACTCGAGGGGGCATAACACCGGGGAGCTGTTTTTT | CASSDSRGHNTGELFF
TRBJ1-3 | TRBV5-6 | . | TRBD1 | TGTGCCAGCAGCGTAAACAGGGGGACCTCTGGAAACACCATATATTTT | CASSVNRGTSGNTIYF
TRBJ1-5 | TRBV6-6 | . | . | TGTGCCAGCAGTCCCCGCCGGGACGATAGCAATCAGCCCCAGCATTTT | CASSPRRDDSNQPQHF
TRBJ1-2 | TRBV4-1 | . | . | TGCGCCAGCAGCCAAGATAGGACAGACCAGCTCTCCTACTATGGCTACACCTTC | CASSQDRTDQLSYYGYTF
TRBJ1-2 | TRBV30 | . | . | TGTGCCTGGAGTCCAGGCTATGGCTACACCTTC | CAWSPGYGYTF
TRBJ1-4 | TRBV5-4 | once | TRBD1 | TGTGCCAGCAGCTCGCAGACCGGGACAGCTTATGAAAAACTGTTTTTT | CASSSQTGTAYEKLFF
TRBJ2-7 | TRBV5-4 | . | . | TGTGCCAGCAGCTCGACGGAATACGAGCAGTACTTC | CASSSTEYEQYF
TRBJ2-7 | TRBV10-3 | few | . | TGTGCCATCAGTGAGTCGAGGTCCGGGGAGCAGTACTTC | CAISESRSGEQYF
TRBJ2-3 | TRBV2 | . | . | TGTGCCAGCAGCGGGGGAGTAATCACAGATACGCAGTATTTT | CASSGGVITDTQYF